These 15 T cell receptor beta chains came from one sample sequenced in a study of blood T cell repertoires in COVID-19 (dated by TCRdb to between 2020 and 2021). Libraries were prepared through the immunoSEQ multiplex PCR assay. The immuneACCESS repertoire file appears here via TCRdb, limited to in-frame rearrangements. These files lack a portion of the clones; in checked studies, under half of the deficit traces to unresolved V genes, and the cause of the others is not known. The sample table shows about 250,000 clones, and roughly 83% are seen once. 8.9% of the sample is taken by the ten largest. The sample consisted of peripheral blood. Receptor source: a man aged 80 or over with acute or convalescent COVID-19.

The rearrangement uses TRBV27 and TRBJ1-4, with TRBD1 identical over 10 bases. CDR1 and CDR2 from the germline V gene are MNHEY and SMNVEV (reference sequence). The CDR3 spans 16 residues. The trim removed 5 bases at V and 5 bases at J, leaving 8 bases unmatched. CDR3 sequence (DNA): TGTGCCAGCAGTAAGATGGACAGGGGGACAAATGAAAAACTGTTTTTT. Its protein is CASSKMDRGTNEKLFF.

The J gene is TRBJ1-2, the V gene TRBV5-1; D is possibly TRBD1 (5 bases). Germline V gives CDR1 SGHRS, CDR2 YFSETQ. V shed 5 bases and J shed 2 bases, with 13 bases lying between them. The CDR3 covers 14 residues. CDR3 in amino acids: CASSPQGGNYGYTF. Written as DNA, the CDR3 is TGCGCCAGCAGTCCCCAGGGAGGCAACTATGGCTACACCTTC.

The chain joins TRBV2 to TRBJ2-7; TRBD1 aligns across 12 bases. This CDR3 is built from 15 residues. Germline CDR1 SNHLY, CDR2 FYNNEI. V dropped 6 bases and J dropped 0; count of bases not matched to a gene: 3. This chain's CDR3 is CASRGGQGASYEQYF. The CDR3 DNA sequence: TGTGCCAGCAGGGGGGGACAGGGGGCCTCCTACGAGCAGTACTTC.

The chain employs TRBV5-4 and TRBJ2-6; 8 bases align to TRBD2. V lost 0 bases and J lost 4; bases outside the gene matches: 6. This CDR3 is 17 amino acids long. Germline CDR1 and CDR2: SGHNT and YYREEE (reference sequence). The CDR3 sequence is CASSLVAGGHGANVLTF. CDR3 sequence (DNA): TGTGCCAGCAGCTTGGTGGCGGGGGGACACGGGGCCAACGTCCTGACTTTC.

CDR3 sequence reads: CASSSRTGVSSGANVLTF. DNA of the CDR3: TGTGCCAGCAGTTCTAGGACAGGGGTCTCCTCTGGGGCCAACGTCCTGACTTTC. The rearrangement links TRBV9 to TRBJ2-6, with 9 bases aligning to TRBD1. V dropped 5 bases and J dropped 0; count of bases not matched to a gene: 9. The CDR3 sequence is 18 residues long. From germline, CDR1 is SGDLS and CDR2 YYNGEE.

In this sample, this clone turned up once. The V call is TRBV20-1, the J call TRBJ2-7; tentative D call: TRBD2 (6 bases). The CDR3 length is 11 residues. Germline CDR1 DFQATT, CDR2 SNEGSKA (reference sequence). Trimming stripped 2 bases from V and 5 bases from J, with 7 bases between. The CDR3 spells CSARRLDEQYF. As DNA, the CDR3 is TGCAGTGCTAGAAGACTAGACGAGCAGTACTTC.

V usage is TRBV10-1 and J usage is TRBJ2-4, with TRBD1 identical over 11 bases. Germline V lookup: CDR1 WNHNN, CDR2 SYGVQD (reference sequence). V lost 11 bases, J lost 7 bases, and 4 bases stayed unmatched. This CDR3 has 12 amino acids. In DNA form, the CDR3 reads TGCGCCTTCCGGGACAGGGGGAACATTCAGTACTTC. Translation: CAFRDRGNIQYF.

The chain has TRBV4-1 and TRBJ2-7; TRBD2 matches 10 bases. Germline values: CDR1 MGHRA, CDR2 YSYEKL. V trimming: 6 bases; J trimming: 1 base; junction bases outside the gene matches: 6. CDR3 length: 15 amino acids. The CDR3 DNA follows: TGCGCCAGCAGTTTTAAGCGGGAGGGGTCCTACGAGCAGTACTTC. It translates to CASSFKREGSYEQYF.

This chain connects TRBV6-5 to TRBJ2-3; D remains ambiguous. Trimming removed 7 bases at V and 2 bases at J, with 13 bases between. The V gene's germline CDR1 is MNHEY and CDR2 SVGAGI. There are 14 residues in the CDR3. The DNA of the CDR3 is TGTGCCAGCATTCGTAGTGGAGTCACAGATACGCAGTATTTT. This encodes CASIRSGVTDTQYF.

The chain carries TRBV5-1 and TRBJ1-1; a possible D gene is TRBD1 (6 bases). Germline V lookup: CDR1 SGHRS, CDR2 YFSETQ. The CDR3 is 16 residues long. The V and J ends lost 2 bases and 1 base respectively, with 15 bases between them. The CDR3 loop reads CASSLATGRGNTEAFF. The CDR3 DNA follows: TGCGCCAGCAGCTTAGCCACAGGGAGGGGGAACACTGAAGCTTTCTTT.

V and J are TRBV25-1 and TRBJ2-5; TRBD2 agrees at 9 bases. The germline V gene has CDR1 MGHDK and CDR2 SYGVNS. Unmatched junction bases numbered 8, after V lost 3 bases and J lost 6 bases. CDR3 length: 15 amino acids. The CDR3 DNA reads TGTGCCAGCAGTGATGGCGGGAGGGCCCGGAAGACCCAGTACTTC. Its translation is CASSDGGRARKTQYF.

The chain has TRBV19 and TRBJ1-1; 7 bases agree with TRBD1. The CDR3 spans 17 residues. CDR1 and CDR2 from the germline V gene are LNHDA and SQIVND (reference sequence). With 3 bases clipped from V and 4 bases from J, the junction kept 14 bases outside the gene matches. The chain's CDR3 is CASSINLWVGQPTEAFF. As DNA, the CDR3 is TGTGCCAGTAGTATCAATCTGTGGGTGGGACAGCCCACTGAAGCTTTCTTT.

The V call is TRBV19, the J call TRBJ2-7; 8 bases are a match to TRBD2. Unmatched junction bases numbered 4, after V lost 3 bases and J lost 3 bases. CDR3 length: 14 residues. Germline V CDR1 and CDR2: LNHDA, SQIVND (reference sequence). CDR3 region: CASSMYGRDYEQYF. Here the CDR3 DNA reads TGTGCCAGTAGTATGTACGGGAGGGACTACGAGCAGTACTTC.

The rearrangement uses TRBV14 and TRBJ2-7; D possibly corresponds to TRBD2 (5 bases). This CDR3 region has 15 residues. Germline V gene lookup returns CDR1 SGHDN and CDR2 FVKESK. Deletions cut 6 bases from V and 5 bases from J, with 20 bases between. The CDR3 DNA is TGTGCCAGCAGGCTAGGAGTAGGAAGGGAGAACGAGCAGTACTTC. Translation gives CASRLGVGRENEQYF.

The V gene is TRBV6-5, the J gene TRBJ1-5; a weak D match, TRBD1 (6 bases). The CDR3 extends over 14 amino acids. Germline V lookup: CDR1 MNHEY, CDR2 SVGAGI. V was trimmed by 5 bases and J by 6 bases, leaving 14 bases between them. Written as DNA, the CDR3 is TGTGCCAGCAGTAAACAGGGCTCCGGTCAGCCCCAGCATTTT. Its protein is CASSKQGSGQPQHF.